The text below deals with one T cell receptor (beta chain). Looked up from germline, CDR1 is MRHNA and CDR2 is SNTAGT. CDR3 length: 14 amino acids. V shed 4 bases and J 4 bases; nucleotides not matched to a gene: 3. This record belongs to a study of cytomegalovirus exposure and HLA in healthy donors. Both 60 Vbeta primers and 13 Jbeta primers went into the PCR. The repertoire was sequenced with immunoSEQ multiplex PCR; TCRdb's copy has only in-frame clones and lacks some. Seen here are under 150,000 clones, 70% to 85% observed once, and the top ten hold over 1%. The TCR sequence derives from a boy younger than 18 in good health and CMV-seronegative. The sample was PBMCs. The V call is TRBV6-4, the J call TRBJ2-2; 7 positions match TRBD1. The CDR3 sequence is CASSVAGGTGELFF. The CDR3 bases are TGTGCCAGCAGTGTTGCAGGGGGCACCGGGGAGCTGTTTTTT.